This record covers a single T cell receptor (beta chain). Other DNA sequences of this sample code for an identical CDR3. The protocol was immunoSEQ multiplex PCR, while the TCRdb copy is restricted to in-frame clones and leaves out a portion. In the table there are tens of thousands of clones, approximately 80% of which are singletons. Germline assignment: CDR1 SGHTA and CDR2 FQGTGA. V dropped 2 bases and J dropped 6; count of bases not matched to a gene: 3. The CDR3 is 15 amino acids. The sample originates from a study of OX40 agonist ivuxolimab in advanced cancers. The chain is built from TRBV7-3 and TRBJ2-1, with TRBD2 matching over 11 bases. Sequenced material: CD4+ or CD8+ T cells sorted from blood, taken in a trial of the OX40 agonist ivuxolimab. The origin of this receptor is an adult with an advanced solid tumor such as melanoma, head and neck, liver or kidney cancer. This CDR3 reads CASSLVLAGANEQFF. The CDR3 DNA is TGTGCCAGCAGCTTAGTACTAGCGGGAGCCAATGAGCAGTTCTTC.